The present entry profiles one T cell receptor (beta chain) with its context. The sample originates from a study of cytomegalovirus exposure and HLA in healthy donors. With 60 Vbeta and 13 Jbeta primers, the PCR was carried out. Produced via immunoSEQ multiplex PCR; TCRdb's table is partial and in-frame only. The sample has fewer than 45,000 clones, approximately 72% seen once. The V gene's germline CDR1 is MNHNS and CDR2 SASEGT. With 3 bases removed from V and 5 bases from J, the gap between germline ends came to 10 bases. The CDR3 consists of 13 residues. Specimen: PBMCs. The chain recombines TRBV6-1 with TRBJ1-2; unclear D gene. This TCR was recovered from a woman in her thirties in good health and CMV-seronegative. In DNA, the CDR3 is TGTGCCAGCAGTGAGGGAGACGGTTATGGCTACACCTTC. This sequence encodes CASSEGDGYGYTF.